A selection of T cell receptor beta chains follows, all from one sample in a study of blood T cell repertoires in COVID-19. Sequencing was performed with immunoSEQ multiplex PCR; in TCRdb, only in-frame clones are kept and a portion is missing. The table lists a few hundred thousand clones, 70% to 90% of them singletons. Sequencing input: peripheral blood. These receptors were taken from a human donor with COVID-19, enrolled during active disease. The donor label of this sample is uncertain. Both conserved end residues are part of each CDR3. A D gene is named only where the DNA matches it firmly. Size is omitted from some rows. Given values are once, few, many or a class for expanded clones.

D gene	clone size	V gene	J gene	CDR3 protein	CDR3 DNA
NA	NA	TRBV5-1	TRBJ2-5	CASSLDEGRETQYF	TGCGCCAGCAGCTTGGACGAGGGAAGGGAGACCCAGTACTTC
NA	NA	TRBV29-1	TRBJ2-5	CSVDRPDLRAQYF	TGCAGCGTTGATAGGCCGGACCTCAGGGCCCAGTACTTC
NA	NA	TRBV6-5	TRBJ1-4	CASSTRGGEDEKLFF	TGTGCCAGCAGTACAAGGGGAGGGGAAGATGAAAAACTGTTTTTT
NA	NA	TRBV19	TRBJ1-1	CASSISAGDTEAFF	TGTGCCAGTAGTATTTCAGCGGGGGACACTGAAGCTTTCTTT
TRBD1	NA	TRBV15	TRBJ1-4	CATGRGPDEKLFF	TGTGCCACGGGAAGGGGGCCGGATGAAAAACTGTTTTTT
TRBD1	NA	TRBV28	TRBJ1-5	CASRPTGIGNQPQHF	TGTGCCAGCAGACCGACAGGGATTGGCAATCAGCCCCAGCATTTT
NA	NA	TRBV6-2/TRBV6-3	TRBJ2-7	CASSYTSSYEQYF	TGTGCCAGCAGTTACACAAGCTCCTACGAGCAGTACTTC
NA	NA	TRBV28	TRBJ1-5	CASKPPPGQPQHF	TGTGCCAGCAAACCCCCCCCGGGGCAGCCCCAGCATTTT
TRBD1	NA	TRBV6-1	TRBJ1-2	CASSDQARYRGLRGYTF	TGTGCCAGCAGTGACCAGGCACGCTACAGGGGGCTGAGAGGCTACACCTTC
NA	NA	TRBV19	TRBJ1-5	CASSIGTEIQPQHF	TGTGCCAGTAGTATTGGGACTGAGATTCAGCCCCAGCATTTT
TRBD1	NA	TRBV19	TRBJ1-6	CASSARTGNNSPLHF	TGTGCCAGTAGTGCCCGGACAGGGAATAATTCACCCCTCCACTTT
NA	NA	TRBV7-9	TRBJ2-3	CASSLLGDTQYF	TGTGCCAGCAGCCTCCTAGGAGATACGCAGTATTTT
TRBD1	NA	TRBV10-3	TRBJ1-6	CAISGGANSPLHF	TGTGCCATTTCAGGGGGCGCAAATTCACCCCTCCACTTT
TRBD1	few	TRBV28	TRBJ1-2	CASSFGTEGGYTF	TGTGCCAGCAGTTTCGGGACAGAGGGTGGCTACACCTTC
NA	NA	TRBV27	TRBJ2-7	CASSAGTQHHEQYF	TGTGCCAGCAGTGCGGGGACTCAACACCACGAGCAGTACTTC
NA	NA	TRBV10-3	TRBJ2-3	CAISRAEASSTDTQYF	TGTGCCATCAGTAGGGCGGAGGCGTCTAGCACAGATACGCAGTATTTT
NA	NA	TRBV6-1	TRBJ1-1	CASSEVLGGETEAFF	TGTGCCAGCAGTGAAGTCTTGGGGGGGGAGACTGAAGCTTTCTTT
NA	NA	TRBV6-5	TRBJ1-5	CASSQTANSNQPQHF	TGTGCCAGCAGCCAAACAGCTAATAGCAATCAGCCCCAGCATTTT
NA	NA	TRBV25-1	TRBJ2-1	CASSDPVLSYNEQFF	TGTGCCAGCAGTGATCCAGTGCTCTCCTACAATGAGCAGTTCTTC
NA	NA	TRBV14	TRBJ2-1	CASSQEAAAKNNEQFF	TGTGCCAGCAGCCAAGAGGCGGCAGCCAAGAACAATGAGCAGTTCTTC
NA	NA	TRBV19	TRBJ1-5	CASSEGGGQPQHF	TGTGCCAGTAGTGAAGGGGGGGGTCAGCCCCAGCATTTT
TRBD1	NA	TRBV27	TRBJ1-2	CASSSAGTGGAGGYTF	TGTGCCAGCAGCTCCGCCGGGACAGGGGGCGCGGGTGGCTACACCTTC
NA	once	TRBV30	TRBJ1-2	CAWSPLANYGYTF	TGTGCCTGGAGCCCTCTCGCGAACTATGGCTACACCTTC
TRBD1	NA	TRBV24-1	TRBJ2-1	CATSDSGTGTYNEQFF	TGTGCCACCAGTGATTCCGGGACAGGGACCTACAATGAGCAGTTCTTC
TRBD1	NA	TRBV28	TRBJ1-2	CASSSPTGVNYGYTF	TGTGCCAGCAGTTCCCCAACAGGGGTCAACTATGGCTACACCTTC
NA	NA	TRBV19	TRBJ1-4	CASSMAGFEKLFF	TGTGCCAGTAGTATGGCGGGGTTTGAAAAACTGTTTTTT
NA	NA	TRBV28	TRBJ1-5	CASSPGSLHQPQHF	TGTGCCAGCAGCCCCGGGTCCCTTCATCAGCCCCAGCATTTT
NA	NA	TRBV3-1/TRBV3-2	TRBJ2-3	CASSIRGTDTQYF	TGTGCCAGCAGTATCCGGGGCACAGATACGCAGTATTTT
NA	once	TRBV7-8	TRBJ2-7	CASSLGRYEQYF	TGTGCCAGCAGCTTAGGCAGGTACGAGCAGTACTTC
NA	once	TRBV5-4	TRBJ1-2	CASSLDVEGGYTF	TGTGCCAGCAGCTTGGACGTGGAGGGTGGCTACACCTTC
TRBD2	NA	TRBV27	TRBJ2-7	CASSLGGGLGLGGEQYF	TGTGCCAGCAGTTTAGGGGGGGGACTAGGGCTCGGAGGCGAGCAGTACTTC
NA	NA	TRBV7-2	TRBJ2-5	CASSLGGSRETQYF	TGTGCCAGCAGCTTAGGAGGGAGTCGAGAGACCCAGTACTTC
TRBD2	NA	TRBV19	TRBJ2-1	CASSHPLPPTTSGRAPPSYNEQFF	TGTGCCAGTTCACACCCCCTCCCACCAACGACTAGCGGGAGGGCCCCACCCTCTTACAATGAGCAGTTCTTC
TRBD2	NA	TRBV14	TRBJ2-3	CASSRLAGADTQYF	TGTGCCAGCAGCCGACTAGCCGGGGCAGATACGCAGTATTTT
NA	NA	TRBV5-1	TRBJ2-3	CASSSGGGTDTQYF	TGCGCCAGCAGCTCAGGAGGCGGCACAGATACGCAGTATTTT
TRBD1	NA	TRBV4-1	TRBJ1-4	CASSQTGGLANEKLFF	TGCGCCAGCAGCCAAACAGGGGGGTTGGCTAATGAAAAACTGTTTTTT
TRBD1	few	TRBV2	TRBJ1-5	CASRQGVSNQPQHF	TGTGCCAGCAGGCAGGGGGTTAGCAATCAGCCCCAGCATTTT